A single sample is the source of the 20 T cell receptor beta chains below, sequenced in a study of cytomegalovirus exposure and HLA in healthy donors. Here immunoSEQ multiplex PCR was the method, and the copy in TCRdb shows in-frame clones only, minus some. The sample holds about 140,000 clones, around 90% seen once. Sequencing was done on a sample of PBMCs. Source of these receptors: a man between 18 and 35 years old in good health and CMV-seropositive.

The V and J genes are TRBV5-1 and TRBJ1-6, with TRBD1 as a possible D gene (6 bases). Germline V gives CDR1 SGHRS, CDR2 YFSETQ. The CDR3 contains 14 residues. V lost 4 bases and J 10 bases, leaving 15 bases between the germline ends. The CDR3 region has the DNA TGCGCCAGCAGCGCCACAGGGCTAGAATCACCCCTCCACTTT. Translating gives CASSATGLESPLHF.

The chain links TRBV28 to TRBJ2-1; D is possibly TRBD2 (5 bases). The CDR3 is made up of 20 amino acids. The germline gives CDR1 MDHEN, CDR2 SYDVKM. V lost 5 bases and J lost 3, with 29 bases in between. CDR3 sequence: CASSPGWKRSDPGDYNEQFF. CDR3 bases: TGTGCCAGCAGTCCTGGTTGGAAAAGATCGGACCCCGGGGACTACAATGAGCAGTTCTTC.

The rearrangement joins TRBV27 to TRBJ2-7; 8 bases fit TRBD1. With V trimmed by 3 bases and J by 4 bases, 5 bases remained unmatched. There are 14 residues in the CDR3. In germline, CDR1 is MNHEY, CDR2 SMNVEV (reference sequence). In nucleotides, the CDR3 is TGTGCCAGCAGTTTGGCCAGGGGGCCGTACGAGCAGTACTTC. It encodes CASSLARGPYEQYF.

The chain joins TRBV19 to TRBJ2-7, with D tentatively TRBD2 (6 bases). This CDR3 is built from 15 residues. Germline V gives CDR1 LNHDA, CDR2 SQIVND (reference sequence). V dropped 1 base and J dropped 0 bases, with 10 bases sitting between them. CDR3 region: CASSIGGTGSYEQYF. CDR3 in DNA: TGTGCCAGTAGTATAGGGGGGACTGGCTCCTACGAGCAGTACTTC.

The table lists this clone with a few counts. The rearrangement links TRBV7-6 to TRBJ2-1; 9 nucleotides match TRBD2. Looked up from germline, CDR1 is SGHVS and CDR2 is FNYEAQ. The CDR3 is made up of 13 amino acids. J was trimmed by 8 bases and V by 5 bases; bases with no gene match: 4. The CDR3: CASSRTSAHEQFF. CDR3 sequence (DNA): TGTGCCAGCAGCCGGACTAGCGCTCATGAGCAGTTCTTC.

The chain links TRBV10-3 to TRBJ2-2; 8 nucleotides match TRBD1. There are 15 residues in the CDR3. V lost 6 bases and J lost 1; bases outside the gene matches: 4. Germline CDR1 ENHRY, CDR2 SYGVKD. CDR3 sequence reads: CAIRGGQENTGELFF. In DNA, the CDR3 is TGTGCCATCAGGGGGGGACAGGAGAACACCGGGGAGCTGTTTTTT.

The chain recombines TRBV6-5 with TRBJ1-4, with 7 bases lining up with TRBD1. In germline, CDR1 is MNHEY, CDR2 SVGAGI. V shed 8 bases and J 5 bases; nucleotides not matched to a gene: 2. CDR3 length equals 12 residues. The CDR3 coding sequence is TGTGCCAGCTCGACAGGGAATGAAAAACTGTTTTTT. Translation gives CASSTGNEKLFF.

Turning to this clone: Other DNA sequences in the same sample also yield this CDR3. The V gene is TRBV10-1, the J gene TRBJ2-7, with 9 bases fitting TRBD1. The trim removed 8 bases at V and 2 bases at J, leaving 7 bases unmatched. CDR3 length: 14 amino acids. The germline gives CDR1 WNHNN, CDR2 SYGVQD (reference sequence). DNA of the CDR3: TGCGCCAGCTCCCCGGGACAGGGCCCCTACGAGCAGTACTTC. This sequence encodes CASSPGQGPYEQYF.

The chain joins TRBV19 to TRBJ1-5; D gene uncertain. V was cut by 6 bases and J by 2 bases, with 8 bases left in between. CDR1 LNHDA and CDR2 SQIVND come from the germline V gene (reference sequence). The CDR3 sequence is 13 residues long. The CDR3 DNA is TGTGCCAGTAGCCAGGATCGCAATCAGCCCCAGCATTTT. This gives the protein CASSQDRNQPQHF.

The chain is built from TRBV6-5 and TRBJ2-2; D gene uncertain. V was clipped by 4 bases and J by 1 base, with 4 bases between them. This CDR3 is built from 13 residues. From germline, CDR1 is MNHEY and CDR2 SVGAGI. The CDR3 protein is CASSWRNTGELFF. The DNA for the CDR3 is TGTGCCAGCAGTTGGAGGAACACCGGGGAGCTGTTTTTT.

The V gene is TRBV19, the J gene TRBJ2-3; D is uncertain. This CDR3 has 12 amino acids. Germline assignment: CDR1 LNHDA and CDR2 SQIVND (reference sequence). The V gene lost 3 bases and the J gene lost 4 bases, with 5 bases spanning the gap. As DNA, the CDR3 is TGTGCCAGTAGTATCCTATCAGATACGCAGTATTTT. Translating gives CASSILSDTQYF.

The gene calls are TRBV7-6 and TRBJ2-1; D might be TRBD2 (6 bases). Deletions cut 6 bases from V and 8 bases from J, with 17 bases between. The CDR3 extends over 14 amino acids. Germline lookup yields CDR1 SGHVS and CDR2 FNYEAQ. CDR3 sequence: CASSSSWVADEQFF. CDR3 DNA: TGTGCCAGCAGTTCAAGTTGGGTAGCGGATGAGCAGTTCTTC.

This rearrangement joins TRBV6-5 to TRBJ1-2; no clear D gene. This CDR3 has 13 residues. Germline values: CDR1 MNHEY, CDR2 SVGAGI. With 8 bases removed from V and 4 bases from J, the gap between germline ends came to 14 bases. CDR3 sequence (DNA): TGTGCCAGCGGCCCGACAAAAGGCTATGGCTACACCTTC. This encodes CASGPTKGYGYTF.

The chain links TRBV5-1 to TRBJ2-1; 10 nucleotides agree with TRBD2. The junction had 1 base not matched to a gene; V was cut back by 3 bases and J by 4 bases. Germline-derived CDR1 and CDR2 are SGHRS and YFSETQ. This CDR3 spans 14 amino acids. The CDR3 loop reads CASSSSGGYNEQFF. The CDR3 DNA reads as TGCGCCAGCAGCTCTAGCGGGGGTTACAATGAGCAGTTCTTC. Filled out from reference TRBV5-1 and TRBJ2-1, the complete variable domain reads KAGVTQTPRYLIKTRGQQVTLSCSPISGHRSVSWYQQTPGQGLQFLFEYFSETQRNKGNFPGRFSGRQFSNSRSEMNVSTLELGDSALYLCASSSSGGYNEQFFGPGTRLTVL.

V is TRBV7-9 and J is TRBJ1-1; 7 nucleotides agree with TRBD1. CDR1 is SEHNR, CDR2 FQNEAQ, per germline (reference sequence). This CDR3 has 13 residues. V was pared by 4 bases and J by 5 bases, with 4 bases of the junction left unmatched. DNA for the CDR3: TGTGCCAGCAGCTCTGCAGGGGGTACTGAAGCTTTCTTT. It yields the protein CASSSAGGTEAFF.

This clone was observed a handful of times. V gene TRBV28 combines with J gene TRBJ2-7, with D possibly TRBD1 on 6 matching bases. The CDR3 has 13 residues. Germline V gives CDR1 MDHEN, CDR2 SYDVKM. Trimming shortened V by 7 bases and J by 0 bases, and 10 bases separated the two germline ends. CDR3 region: CASTTGPSYEQYF. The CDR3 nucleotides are TGTGCCAGCACAACAGGGCCCTCCTACGAGCAGTACTTC.

The CDR3 sequence is CASSLDRRVAGGPGELFF. In DNA, the CDR3 is TGTGCCAGCAGCTTAGATCGTCGCGTCGCGGGAGGGCCCGGGGAGCTGTTTTTT. The genes are TRBV11-2 and TRBJ2-2; 9 nucleotides agree with TRBD2. Per germline, CDR1 SGHAT and CDR2 FQNNGV. This CDR3 has 18 residues. The ends lost 0 bases at V and 6 bases at J; junction bases unmatched: 11.

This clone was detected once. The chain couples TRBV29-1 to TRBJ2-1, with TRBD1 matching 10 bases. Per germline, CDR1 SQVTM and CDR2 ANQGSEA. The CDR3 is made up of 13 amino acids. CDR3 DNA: TGCACCTCCGGGACAGGGGACGGCAATGAGCAGTTCTTC. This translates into CTSGTGDGNEQFF.

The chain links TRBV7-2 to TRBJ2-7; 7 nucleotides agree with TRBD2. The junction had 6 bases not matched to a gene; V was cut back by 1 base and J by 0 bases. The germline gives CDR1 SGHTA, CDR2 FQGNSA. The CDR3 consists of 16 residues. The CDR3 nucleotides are TGTGCCAGCAGCTTAGTTAGCGGGCCCAGCTCCTACGAGCAGTACTTC. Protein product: CASSLVSGPSSYEQYF.

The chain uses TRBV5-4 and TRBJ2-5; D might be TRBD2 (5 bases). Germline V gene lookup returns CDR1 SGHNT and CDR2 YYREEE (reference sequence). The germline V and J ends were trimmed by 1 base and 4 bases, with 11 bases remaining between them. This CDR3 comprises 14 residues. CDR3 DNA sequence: TGTGCCAGCAGCTTGTGGGCTAGCCGAGAGACCCAGTACTTC. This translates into CASSLWASRETQYF.